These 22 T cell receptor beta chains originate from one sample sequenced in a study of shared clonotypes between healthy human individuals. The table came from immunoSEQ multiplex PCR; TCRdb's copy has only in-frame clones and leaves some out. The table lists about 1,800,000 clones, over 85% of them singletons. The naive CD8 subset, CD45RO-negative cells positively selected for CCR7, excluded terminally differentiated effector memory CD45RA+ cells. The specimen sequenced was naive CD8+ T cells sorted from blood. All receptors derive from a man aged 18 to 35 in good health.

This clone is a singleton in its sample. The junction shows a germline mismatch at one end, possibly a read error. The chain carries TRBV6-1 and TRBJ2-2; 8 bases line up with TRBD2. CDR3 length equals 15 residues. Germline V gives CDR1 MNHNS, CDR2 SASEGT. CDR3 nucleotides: TGTGCCAGCACTGAAGCGGGAGAGGGCACCGGGGAGCTGTTTTTT. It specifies CASTEAGEGTGELFF.

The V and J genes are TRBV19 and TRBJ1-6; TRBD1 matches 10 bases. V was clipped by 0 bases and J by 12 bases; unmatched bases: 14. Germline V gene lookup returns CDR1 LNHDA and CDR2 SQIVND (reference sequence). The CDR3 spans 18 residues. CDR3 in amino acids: CASSIDLSGTGAEGPLHF. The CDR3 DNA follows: TGTGCCAGTAGTATAGATCTATCCGGGACAGGGGCCGAGGGACCCCTCCACTTT.

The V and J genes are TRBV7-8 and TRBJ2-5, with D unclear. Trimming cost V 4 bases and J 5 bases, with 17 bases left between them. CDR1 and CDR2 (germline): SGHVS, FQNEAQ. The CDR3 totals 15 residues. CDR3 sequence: CASSSVLSGRETQYF. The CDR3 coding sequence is TGTGCCAGCAGCTCCGTGCTCTCAGGTCGGGAGACCCAGTACTTC.

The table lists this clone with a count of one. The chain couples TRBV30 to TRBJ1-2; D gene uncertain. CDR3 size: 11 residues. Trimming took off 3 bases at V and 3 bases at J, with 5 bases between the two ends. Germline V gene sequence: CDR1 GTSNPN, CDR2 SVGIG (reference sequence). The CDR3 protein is CAWREYYGYTF. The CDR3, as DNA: TGTGCCTGGAGGGAATACTATGGCTACACCTTC. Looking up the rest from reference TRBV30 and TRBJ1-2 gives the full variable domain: SQTIHQWPATLVQPVGSPLSLECTVEGTSNPNLYWYRQAAGRGLQLLFYSVGIGQISSEVPQNLSASRPQDRQFILSSKKLLLSDSGFYLCAWREYYGYTFGSGTRLTVV.

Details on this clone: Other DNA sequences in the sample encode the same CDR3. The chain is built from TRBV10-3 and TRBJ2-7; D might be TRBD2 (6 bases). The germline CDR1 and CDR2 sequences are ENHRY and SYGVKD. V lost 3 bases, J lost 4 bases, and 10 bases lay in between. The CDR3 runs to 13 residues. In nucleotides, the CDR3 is TGTGCCATCAGTGACGGGACTGAGTACGAGCAGTACTTC. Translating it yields CAISDGTEYEQYF.

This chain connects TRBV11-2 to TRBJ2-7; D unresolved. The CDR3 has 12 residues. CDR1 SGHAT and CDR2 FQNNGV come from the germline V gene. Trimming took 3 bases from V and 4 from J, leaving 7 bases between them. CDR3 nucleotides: TGTGCCAGCAGCTTTAGGTCATACGAGCAGTACTTC. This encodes CASSFRSYEQYF. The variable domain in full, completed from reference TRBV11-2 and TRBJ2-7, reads EAGVAQSPRYKIIEKRQSVAFWCNPISGHATLYWYQQILGQGPKLLIQFQNNGVVDDSQLPKDRFSAERLKGVDSTLKIQPAKLEDSAVYLCASSFRSYEQYFGPGTRLTVT.

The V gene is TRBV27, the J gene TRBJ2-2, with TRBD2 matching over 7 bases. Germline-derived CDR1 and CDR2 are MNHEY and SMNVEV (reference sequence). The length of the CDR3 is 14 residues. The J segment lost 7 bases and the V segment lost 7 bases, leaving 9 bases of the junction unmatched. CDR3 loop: CASTIRGEGGELFF. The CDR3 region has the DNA TGTGCCAGCACTATACGGGGGGAGGGCGGGGAGCTGTTTTTT.

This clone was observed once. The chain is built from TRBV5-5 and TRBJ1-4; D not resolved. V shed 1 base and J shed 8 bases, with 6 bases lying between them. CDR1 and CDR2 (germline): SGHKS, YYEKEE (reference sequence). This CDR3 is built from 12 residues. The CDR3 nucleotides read TGTGCCAGCAGCTTGTACGACGAAAAACTGTTTTTT. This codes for CASSLYDEKLFF.

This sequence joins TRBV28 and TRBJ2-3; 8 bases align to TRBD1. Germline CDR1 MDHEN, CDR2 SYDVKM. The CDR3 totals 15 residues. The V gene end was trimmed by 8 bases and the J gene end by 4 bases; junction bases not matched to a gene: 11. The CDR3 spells CASGPGQGTADTQYF. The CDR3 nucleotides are TGTGCCAGCGGGCCCGGACAGGGTACCGCAGATACGCAGTATTTT.

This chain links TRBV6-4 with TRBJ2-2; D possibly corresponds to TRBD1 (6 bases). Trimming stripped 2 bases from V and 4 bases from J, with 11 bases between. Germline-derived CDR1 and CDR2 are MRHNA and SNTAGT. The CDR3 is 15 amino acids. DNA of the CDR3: TGTGCCAGCAGTGACCCAGGGGACCTCACCGGGGAGCTGTTTTTT. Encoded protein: CASSDPGDLTGELFF.

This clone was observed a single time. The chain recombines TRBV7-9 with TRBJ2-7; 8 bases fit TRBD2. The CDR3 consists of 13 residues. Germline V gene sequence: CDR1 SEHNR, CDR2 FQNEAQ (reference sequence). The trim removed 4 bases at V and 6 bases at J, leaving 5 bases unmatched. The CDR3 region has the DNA TGTGCCAGCAGCTCCGGGGGGGTTGCCGAGCAGTACTTC. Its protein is CASSSGGVAEQYF.

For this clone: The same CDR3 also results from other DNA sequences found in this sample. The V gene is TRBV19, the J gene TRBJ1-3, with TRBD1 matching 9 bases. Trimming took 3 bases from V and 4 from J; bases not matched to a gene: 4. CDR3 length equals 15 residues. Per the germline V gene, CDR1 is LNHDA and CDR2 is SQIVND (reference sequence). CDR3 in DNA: TGTGCCAGTAGTATCGGGACAGGGACCGGAAACACCATATATTTT. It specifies CASSIGTGTGNTIYF.

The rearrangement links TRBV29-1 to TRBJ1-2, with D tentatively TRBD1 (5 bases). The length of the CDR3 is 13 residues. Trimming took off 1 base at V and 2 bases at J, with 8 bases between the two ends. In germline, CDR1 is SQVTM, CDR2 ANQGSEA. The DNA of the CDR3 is TGCAGCGTTGAAGGTGGGGGGAACTATGGCTACACCTTC. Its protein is CSVEGGGNYGYTF.

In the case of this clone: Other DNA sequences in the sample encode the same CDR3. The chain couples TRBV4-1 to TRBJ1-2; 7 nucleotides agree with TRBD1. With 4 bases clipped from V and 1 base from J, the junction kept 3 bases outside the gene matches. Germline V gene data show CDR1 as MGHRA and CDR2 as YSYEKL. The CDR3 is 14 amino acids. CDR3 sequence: CASSPRDSNYGYTF. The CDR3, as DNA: TGCGCCAGCAGCCCTCGGGACAGTAACTATGGCTACACCTTC.

The CDR3: CATGRMGNEQFF. The CDR3 DNA follows: TGTGCCACCGGACGGATGGGCAATGAGCAGTTCTTC. The chain recombines TRBV9 with TRBJ2-1; D unresolved. V was pared by 9 bases and J by 6 bases, with 13 bases between. Germline V gene lookup returns CDR1 SGDLS and CDR2 YYNGEE. The CDR3 has 12 residues.

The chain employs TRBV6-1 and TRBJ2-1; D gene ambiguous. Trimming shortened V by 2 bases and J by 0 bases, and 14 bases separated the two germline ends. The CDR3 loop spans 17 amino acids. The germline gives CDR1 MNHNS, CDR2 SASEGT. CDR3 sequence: CASSEFGSHNSYNEQFF. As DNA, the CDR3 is TGTGCCAGCAGTGAATTTGGGTCGCACAACTCCTACAATGAGCAGTTCTTC.

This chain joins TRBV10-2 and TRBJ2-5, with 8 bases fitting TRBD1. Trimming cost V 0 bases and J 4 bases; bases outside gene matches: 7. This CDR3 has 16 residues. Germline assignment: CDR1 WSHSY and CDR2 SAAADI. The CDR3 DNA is TGCGCCAGCAGTGAGTCGGACGGGACAGGAACAGAGACCCAGTACTTC. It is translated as CASSESDGTGTETQYF.

The CDR3 bases are TGTGCCAGCAGCTTGAAAGGGGGGCCCTACGAGCAGTACTTC. The encoded protein is CASSLKGGPYEQYF. The rearrangement joins TRBV5-6 to TRBJ2-7, with D perhaps given as TRBD1 or TRBD2 (6 bases each). With 1 base removed from V and 2 bases from J, the gap between germline ends came to 10 bases. CDR3 size: 14 residues. Looked up from germline, CDR1 is SGHDT and CDR2 is YYEEEE.

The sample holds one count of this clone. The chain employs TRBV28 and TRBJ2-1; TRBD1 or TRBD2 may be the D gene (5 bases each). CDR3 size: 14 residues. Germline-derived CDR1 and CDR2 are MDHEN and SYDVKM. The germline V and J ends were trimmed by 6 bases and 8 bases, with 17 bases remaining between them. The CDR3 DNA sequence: TGTGCCAGCAGCCCCTCGGTACAGGAGGATGAGCAGTTCTTC. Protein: CASSPSVQEDEQFF.

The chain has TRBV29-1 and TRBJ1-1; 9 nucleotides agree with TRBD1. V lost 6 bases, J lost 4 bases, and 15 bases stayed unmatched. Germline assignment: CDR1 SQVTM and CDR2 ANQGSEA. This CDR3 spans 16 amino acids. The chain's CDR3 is CSVGQKTTGGFTEAFF. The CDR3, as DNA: TGCAGCGTAGGGCAGAAAACGACAGGGGGTTTCACTGAAGCTTTCTTT. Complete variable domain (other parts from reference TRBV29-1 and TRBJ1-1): SAVISQKPSRDICQRGTSLTIQCQVDSQVTMMFWYRQQPGQSLTLIATANQGSEATYESGFVIDKFPISRPNLTFSTLTVSNMSPEDSSIYLCSVGQKTTGGFTEAFFGQGTRLTVV.

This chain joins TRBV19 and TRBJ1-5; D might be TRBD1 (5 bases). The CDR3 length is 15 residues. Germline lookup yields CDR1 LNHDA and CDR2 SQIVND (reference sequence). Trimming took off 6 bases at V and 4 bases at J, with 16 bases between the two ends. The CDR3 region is CASSLRDPGNQPQHF. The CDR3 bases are TGTGCCAGTAGCCTCCGGGACCCGGGGAATCAGCCCCAGCATTTT.

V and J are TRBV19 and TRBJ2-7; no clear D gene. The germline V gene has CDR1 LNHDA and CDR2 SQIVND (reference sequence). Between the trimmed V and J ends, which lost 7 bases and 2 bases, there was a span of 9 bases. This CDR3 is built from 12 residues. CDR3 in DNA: TGTGCCAGTAAGTCGGACGCCTACGAGCAGTACTTC. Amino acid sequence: CASKSDAYEQYF. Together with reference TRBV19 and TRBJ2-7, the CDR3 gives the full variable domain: DGGITQSPKYLFRKEGQNVTLSCEQNLNHDAMYWYRQDPGQGLRLIYYSQIVNDFQKGDIAEGYSVSREKKESFPLTVTSAQKNPTAFYLCASKSDAYEQYFGPGTRLTVT.